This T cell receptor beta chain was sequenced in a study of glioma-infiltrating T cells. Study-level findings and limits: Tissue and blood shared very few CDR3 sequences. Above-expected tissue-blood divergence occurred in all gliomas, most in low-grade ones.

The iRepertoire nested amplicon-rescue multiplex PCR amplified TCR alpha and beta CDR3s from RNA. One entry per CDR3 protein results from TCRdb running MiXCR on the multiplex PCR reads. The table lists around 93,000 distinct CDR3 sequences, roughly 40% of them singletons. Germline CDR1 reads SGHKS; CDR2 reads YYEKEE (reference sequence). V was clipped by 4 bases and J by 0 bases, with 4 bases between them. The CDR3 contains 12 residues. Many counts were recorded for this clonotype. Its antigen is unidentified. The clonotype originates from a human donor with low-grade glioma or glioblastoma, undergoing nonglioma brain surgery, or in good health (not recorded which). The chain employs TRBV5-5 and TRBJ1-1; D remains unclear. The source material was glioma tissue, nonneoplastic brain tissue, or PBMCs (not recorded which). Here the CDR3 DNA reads TGTGCCAGCAGCGGATTGAACACTGAAGCTTTCTTT. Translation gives CASSGLNTEAFF. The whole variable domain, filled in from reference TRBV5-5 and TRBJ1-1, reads DAGVTQSPTHLIKTRGQQVTLRCSPISGHKSVSWYQQVLGQGPQFIFQYYEKEERGRGNFPDRFSARQFPNYSSELNVNALLLGDSALYLCASSGLNTEAFFGQGTRLTVV.